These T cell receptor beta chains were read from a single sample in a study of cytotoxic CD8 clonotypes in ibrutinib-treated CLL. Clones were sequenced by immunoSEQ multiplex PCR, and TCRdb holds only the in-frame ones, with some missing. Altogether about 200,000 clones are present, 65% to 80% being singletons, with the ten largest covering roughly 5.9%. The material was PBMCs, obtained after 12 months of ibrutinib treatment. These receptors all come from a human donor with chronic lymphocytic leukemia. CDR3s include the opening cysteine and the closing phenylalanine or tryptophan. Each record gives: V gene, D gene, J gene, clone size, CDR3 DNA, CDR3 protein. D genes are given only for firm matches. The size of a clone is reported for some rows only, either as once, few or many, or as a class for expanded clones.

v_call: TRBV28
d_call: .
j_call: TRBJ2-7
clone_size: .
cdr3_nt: TGTGCCAGCAGTCCCCCCCCAGGAAGCTCCTACGAGCAGTACTTC
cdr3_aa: CASSPPPGSSYEQYF

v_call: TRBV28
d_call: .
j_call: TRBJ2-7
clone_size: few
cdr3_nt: TGTGCCAGCAGTCCACGCCCCTACGAGCAGTACTTC
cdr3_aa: CASSPRPYEQYF

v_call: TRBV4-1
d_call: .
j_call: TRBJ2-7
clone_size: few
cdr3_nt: TGCGCCAGCAGCCAAGATTGGGAATCGGGCGGGGACGAGCAGTACTTC
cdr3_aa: CASSQDWESGGDEQYF

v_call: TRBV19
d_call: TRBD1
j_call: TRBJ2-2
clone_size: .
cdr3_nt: TGTGCCAGTAGTATGGGCCAGGGGGTCACCGGGGAGCTGTTTTTT
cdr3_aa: CASSMGQGVTGELFF

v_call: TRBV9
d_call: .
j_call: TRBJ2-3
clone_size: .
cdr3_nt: TGTGCCAGCAGCCCTCCTCAGGAGGGAACTAGCACAGATACGCAGTATTTT
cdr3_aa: CASSPPQEGTSTDTQYF

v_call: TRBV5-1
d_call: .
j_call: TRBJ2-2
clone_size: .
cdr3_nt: TGCGCCAGCCGGAAGGGGATATCCGGGGAGCTGTTTTTT
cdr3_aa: CASRKGISGELFF

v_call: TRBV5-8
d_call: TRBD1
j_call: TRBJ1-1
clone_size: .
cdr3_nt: TGTGCCAGCAGCTTGTGGACAGGGGCCACTGAAGCTTTCTTT
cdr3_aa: CASSLWTGATEAFF

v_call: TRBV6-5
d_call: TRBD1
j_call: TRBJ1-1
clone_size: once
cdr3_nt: TGTGCCACCCTTCGGGACAGCTCGAACACTGAAGCTTTCTTT
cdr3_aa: CATLRDSSNTEAFF

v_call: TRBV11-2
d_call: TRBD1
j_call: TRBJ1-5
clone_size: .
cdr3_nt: TGTGCCAGCAGCCACCCCCGGGACAGGGGCAATCAGCCCCAGCATTTT
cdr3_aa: CASSHPRDRGNQPQHF

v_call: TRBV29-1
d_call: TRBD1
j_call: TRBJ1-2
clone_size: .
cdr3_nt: TGCAGCGTTGAAGGAAACAGGGGTGGTGGCTATGGCTACACCTTC
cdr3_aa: CSVEGNRGGGYGYTF

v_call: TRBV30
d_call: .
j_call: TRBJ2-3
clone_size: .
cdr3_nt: TGTGCCTGGAGTGTAAGAGAAGATACGCAGTATTTT
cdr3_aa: CAWSVREDTQYF

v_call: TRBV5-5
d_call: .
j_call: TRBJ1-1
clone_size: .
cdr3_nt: TGTGCCAGCAGCCTCGCCCTCCCGCGGCAGACTGAAGCTTTCTTT
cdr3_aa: CASSLALPRQTEAFF

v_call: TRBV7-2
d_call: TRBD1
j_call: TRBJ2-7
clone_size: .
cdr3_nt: TGTGCCAGCAGTCAGACAGGGGGCGTCTACGAGCAGTACTTC
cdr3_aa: CASSQTGGVYEQYF

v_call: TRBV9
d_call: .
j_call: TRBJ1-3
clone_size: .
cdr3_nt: TGTGCCAGCAGCGTAGGAAGGACACCTGGAAACACCATATATTTT
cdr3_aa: CASSVGRTPGNTIYF

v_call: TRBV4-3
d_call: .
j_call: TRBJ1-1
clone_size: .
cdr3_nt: TGCGCCAGCAGCCAGCGGAAAAGCTCAGGGCTGAACACTGAAGCTTTCTTT
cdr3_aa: CASSQRKSSGLNTEAFF

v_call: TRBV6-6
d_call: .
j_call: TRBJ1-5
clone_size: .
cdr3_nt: TGTGCCAGCAGTTACGGGGGCAATCAGCCCCAGCATTTT
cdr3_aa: CASSYGGNQPQHF

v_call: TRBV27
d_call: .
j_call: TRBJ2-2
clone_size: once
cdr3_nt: TGTGCCAGCAGTAGCCGTGGGCGGGGCGGCGGGGAGCTGTTTTTT
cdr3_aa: CASSSRGRGGGELFF

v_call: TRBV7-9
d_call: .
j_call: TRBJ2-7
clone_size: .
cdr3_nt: TGTGCCAGCAGCTTCAGCAGCGAGCAGTACTTC
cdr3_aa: CASSFSSEQYF

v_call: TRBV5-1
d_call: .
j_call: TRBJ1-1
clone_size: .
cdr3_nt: TGCGCCAGCAACCCGGCCTTAACCTCGGGAGCTTTCTTT
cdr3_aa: CASNPALTSGAFF

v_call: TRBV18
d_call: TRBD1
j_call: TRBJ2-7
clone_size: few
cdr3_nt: TGTGCCAGCTCACCAAACAGGGGATACGAGCAGTACTTC
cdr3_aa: CASSPNRGYEQYF

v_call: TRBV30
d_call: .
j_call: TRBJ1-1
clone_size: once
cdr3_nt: TGTGCCTGGAGTGTACTGGGCAGGGGATTGAACACTGAAGCTTTCTTT
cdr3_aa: CAWSVLGRGLNTEAFF

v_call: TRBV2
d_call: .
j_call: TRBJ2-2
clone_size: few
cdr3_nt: TGTGCCAGCAGTGCCTACAAGGATATCAGCGGGGAGCTGTTTTTT
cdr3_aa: CASSAYKDISGELFF

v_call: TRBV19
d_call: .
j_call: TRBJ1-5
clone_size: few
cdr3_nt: TGTGCCAGTAGTAGGCCCACAGTGGATAGCAATCAGCCCCAGCATTTT
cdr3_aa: CASSRPTVDSNQPQHF

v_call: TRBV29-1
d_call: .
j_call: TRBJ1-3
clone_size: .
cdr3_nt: TGCAGCGTTCGTCTCGTTGGAGACACCATATATTTT
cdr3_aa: CSVRLVGDTIYF

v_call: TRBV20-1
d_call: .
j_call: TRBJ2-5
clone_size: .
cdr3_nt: TGCAGCCAGGACAGCCAAGAGACCCAGTACTTC
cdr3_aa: CSQDSQETQYF

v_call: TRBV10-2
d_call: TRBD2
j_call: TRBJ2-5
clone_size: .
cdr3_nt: TGCGCCAGCAGTGACGGGGGGAACCAAGAGACCCAGTACTTC
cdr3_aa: CASSDGGNQETQYF

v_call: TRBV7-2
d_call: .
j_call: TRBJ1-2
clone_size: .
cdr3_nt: TGTGCCAGCAGCTTAGACGGCGTTAACTATGGCTACACCTTC
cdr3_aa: CASSLDGVNYGYTF

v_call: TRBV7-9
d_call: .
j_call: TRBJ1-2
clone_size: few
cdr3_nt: TGTGCCAGCACGAGAACAGGGATGAACTATGGCTACACCTTC
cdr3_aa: CASTRTGMNYGYTF

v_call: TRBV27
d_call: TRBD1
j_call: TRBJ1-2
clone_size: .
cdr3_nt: TGTGCCAGCAGTCCCCGGGGGACAGGCAACTATGGCTACACCTTC
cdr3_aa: CASSPRGTGNYGYTF

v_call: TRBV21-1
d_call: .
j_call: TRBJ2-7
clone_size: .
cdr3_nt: TGTGCCAGCAGCCCTCGGCAGTACTTC
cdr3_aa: CASSPRQYF

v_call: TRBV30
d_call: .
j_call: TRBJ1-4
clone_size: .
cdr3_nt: TGTGCCTGGAGTGTCCAGGGAAAACTGTTTTTT
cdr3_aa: CAWSVQGKLFF

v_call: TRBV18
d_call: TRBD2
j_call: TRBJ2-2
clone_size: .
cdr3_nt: TGTGCCAGCTCACCGGGACTAGCGGCGTGGGCCGGGGAGCTGTTTTTT
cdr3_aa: CASSPGLAAWAGELFF

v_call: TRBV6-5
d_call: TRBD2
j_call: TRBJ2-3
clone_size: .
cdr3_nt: TGTGCCAGCAGTCCGGGGGGTGGAGATACGCAGTATTTT
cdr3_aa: CASSPGGGDTQYF

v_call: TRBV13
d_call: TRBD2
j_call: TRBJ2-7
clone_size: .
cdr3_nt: TGTGCCAGCAGCGGTACTAGCGGGACTCTCTACGAGCAGTACTTC
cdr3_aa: CASSGTSGTLYEQYF

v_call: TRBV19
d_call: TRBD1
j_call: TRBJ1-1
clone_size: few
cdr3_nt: TGTGCCAGTAGTCGGGACAGGGACCCGAACACTGAAGCTTTCTTT
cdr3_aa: CASSRDRDPNTEAFF

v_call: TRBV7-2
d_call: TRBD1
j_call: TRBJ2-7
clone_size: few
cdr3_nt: TGTGCCAGCAGCCTACGCCCGGACAGGGGAAGGTATGGCTACGAGCAGTACTTC
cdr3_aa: CASSLRPDRGRYGYEQYF

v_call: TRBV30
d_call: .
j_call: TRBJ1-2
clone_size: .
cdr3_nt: TGTGCCTGGAGTGTATACCAGGGGTGGTATGGCTACACCTTC
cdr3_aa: CAWSVYQGWYGYTF

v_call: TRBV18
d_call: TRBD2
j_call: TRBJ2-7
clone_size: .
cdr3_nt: TGTGCCAGCTCAAGAGGACTAGCTGGCGAGCAGTACTTC
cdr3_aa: CASSRGLAGEQYF

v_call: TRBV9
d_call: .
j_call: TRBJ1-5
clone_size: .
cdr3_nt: TGTGCCAGCAGCGTAACCGGGTTCAGCAATCAGCCCCAGCATTTT
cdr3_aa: CASSVTGFSNQPQHF

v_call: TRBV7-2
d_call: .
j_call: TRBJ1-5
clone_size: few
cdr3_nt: TGTGCCAGCAGCCTTGGACACTCCAATCAGCCCCAGCATTTT
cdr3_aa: CASSLGHSNQPQHF

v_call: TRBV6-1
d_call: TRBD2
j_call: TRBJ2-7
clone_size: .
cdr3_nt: TGTGCCAGCGGAACGACTAGCGGTCAGCTTCGCGAGCAGTACTTC
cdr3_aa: CASGTTSGQLREQYF

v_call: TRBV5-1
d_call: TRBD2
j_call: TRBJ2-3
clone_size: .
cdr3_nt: TGCGCCAGCAGCTTGCCCGGGACTAGCGGCACAGATACGCAGTATTTT
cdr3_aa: CASSLPGTSGTDTQYF

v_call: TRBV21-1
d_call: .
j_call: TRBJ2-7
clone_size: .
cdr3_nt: TGTGCCAGCACCAAGGGGGCCCTCGCACACGGCTACGAGCAGTACTTC
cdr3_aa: CASTKGALAHGYEQYF

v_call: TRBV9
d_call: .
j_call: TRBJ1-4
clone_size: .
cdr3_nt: TGTGCCAGCAGCTACCTCCTATCACCTAATGAAAAACTGTTTTTT
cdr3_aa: CASSYLLSPNEKLFF

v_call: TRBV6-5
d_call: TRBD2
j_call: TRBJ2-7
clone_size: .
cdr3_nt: TGTGCCAGCAGTTACTCTAGCGGGCACTCCTACGAGCAGTACTTC
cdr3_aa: CASSYSSGHSYEQYF

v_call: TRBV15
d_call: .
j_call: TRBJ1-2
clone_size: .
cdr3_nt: TGTGCCACCAGCCAGGAGGGGGGTGGCTATGGCTACACCTTC
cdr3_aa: CATSQEGGGYGYTF

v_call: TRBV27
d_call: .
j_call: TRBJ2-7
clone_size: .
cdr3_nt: TGTGCCAGCACAATAGGGGGAACCTACGCAGAGCAGTACTTC
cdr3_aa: CASTIGGTYAEQYF

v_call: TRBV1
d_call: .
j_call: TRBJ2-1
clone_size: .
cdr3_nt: TGCACCAGCAGCCAACGTTCGGGGTGGTGGGGGAGGGGCGATGAGCAGTTCTTC
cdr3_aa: CTSSQRSGWWGRGDEQFF

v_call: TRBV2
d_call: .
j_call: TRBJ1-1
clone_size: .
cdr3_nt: TGTGCCAGCAGTGCGACAGTACTTGAAGCTTTCTTT
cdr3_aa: CASSATVLEAFF

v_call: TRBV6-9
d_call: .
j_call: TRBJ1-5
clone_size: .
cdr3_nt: TGTGCCAGCAGCCACGGAGGCCGTGTAAATCAGCCCCAGCATTTT
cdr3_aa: CASSHGGRVNQPQHF

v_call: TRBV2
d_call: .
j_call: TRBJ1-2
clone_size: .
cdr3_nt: TGTGCCAGCAGTGAAGTAAGGGATAACTATGGCTACACCTTC
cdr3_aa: CASSEVRDNYGYTF